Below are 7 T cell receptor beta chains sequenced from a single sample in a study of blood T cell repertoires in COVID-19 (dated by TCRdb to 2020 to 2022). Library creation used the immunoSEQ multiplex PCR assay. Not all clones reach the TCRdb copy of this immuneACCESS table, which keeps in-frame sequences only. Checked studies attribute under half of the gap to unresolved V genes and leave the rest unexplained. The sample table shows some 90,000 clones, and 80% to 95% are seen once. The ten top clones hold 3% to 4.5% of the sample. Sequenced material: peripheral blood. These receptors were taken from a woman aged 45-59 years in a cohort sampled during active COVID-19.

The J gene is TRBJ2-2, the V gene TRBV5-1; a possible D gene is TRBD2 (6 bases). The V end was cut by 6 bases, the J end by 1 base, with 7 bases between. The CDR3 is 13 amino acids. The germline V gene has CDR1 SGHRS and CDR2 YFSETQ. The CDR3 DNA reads TGCGCCAGCATGGAGGGGAACACCGGGGAGCTGTTTTTT. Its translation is CASMEGNTGELFF. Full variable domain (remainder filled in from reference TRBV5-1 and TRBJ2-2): KAGVTQTPRYLIKTRGQQVTLSCSPISGHRSVSWYQQTPGQGLQFLFEYFSETQRNKGNFPGRFSGRQFSNSRSEMNVSTLELGDSALYLCASMEGNTGELFFGEGSRLTVL.

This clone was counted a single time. In nucleotides, the CDR3 is TGTGCCAGCAGCTACCGGGGAGACACTGAAGCTTTCTTT. Protein sequence: CASSYRGDTEAFF. This chain connects TRBV27 to TRBJ1-1; D gene uncertain. The ends were cut back, 6 bases at V and 3 bases at J, with 11 bases in the middle. There are 13 residues in the CDR3. Germline V gene sequence: CDR1 MNHEY, CDR2 SMNVEV (reference sequence).

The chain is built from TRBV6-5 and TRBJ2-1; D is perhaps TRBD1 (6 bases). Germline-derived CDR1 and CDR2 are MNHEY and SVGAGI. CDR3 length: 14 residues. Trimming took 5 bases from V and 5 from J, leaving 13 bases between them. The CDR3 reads CASSKKGQNNEQFF. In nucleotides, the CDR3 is TGTGCCAGCAGTAAAAAAGGACAGAACAATGAGCAGTTCTTC.

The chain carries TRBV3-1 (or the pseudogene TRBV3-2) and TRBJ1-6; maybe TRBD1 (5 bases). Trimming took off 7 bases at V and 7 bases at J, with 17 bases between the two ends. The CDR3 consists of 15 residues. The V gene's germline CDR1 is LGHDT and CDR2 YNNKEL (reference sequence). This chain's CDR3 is CASTTGDRQNSPLHF. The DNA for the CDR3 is TGTGCCAGCACCACCGGAGACAGACAAAATTCACCCCTCCACTTT.

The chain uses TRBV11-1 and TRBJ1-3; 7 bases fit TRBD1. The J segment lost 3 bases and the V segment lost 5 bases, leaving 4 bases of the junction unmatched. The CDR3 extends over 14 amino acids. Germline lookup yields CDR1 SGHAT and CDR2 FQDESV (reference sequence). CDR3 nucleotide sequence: TGTGCCAGCAGCCCAGGGACAGTTGGAAACACCATATATTTT. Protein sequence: CASSPGTVGNTIYF.

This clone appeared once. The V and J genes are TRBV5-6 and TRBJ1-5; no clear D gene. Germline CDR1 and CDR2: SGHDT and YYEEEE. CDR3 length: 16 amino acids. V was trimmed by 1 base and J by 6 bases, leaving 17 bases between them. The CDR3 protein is CASSLLRGGVSQPQHF. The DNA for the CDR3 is TGTGCCAGCAGCTTGTTAAGAGGAGGTGTTAGTCAGCCCCAGCATTTT.

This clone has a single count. The CDR3 loop reads CAIRRADSYNEQFF. The CDR3 DNA sequence: TGTGCCATCAGGAGGGCGGACTCCTACAATGAGCAGTTCTTC. J is TRBJ2-1 and V is TRBV10-3; possibly TRBD2 for D (5 bases). V was pared by 6 bases and J by 0 bases, with 9 bases between. The CDR3 is made up of 14 amino acids. The germline V gene has CDR1 ENHRY and CDR2 SYGVKD.